One and the same sample provided the 16 T cell receptor beta chains below, sequenced in a study of blood T cell repertoires in COVID-19. The data were produced by immunoSEQ multiplex PCR, yet TCRdb's version contains in-frame clones alone and is incomplete. The profile covers around 250,000 clones, with about 80% appearing a single time and roughly 2% taken by the ten largest. Sequenced sample: peripheral blood. The origin of the receptors is a man aged 25-40 years who had recovered from COVID-19.

The chain joins TRBV29-1 to TRBJ2-3; 12 bases line up with TRBD2. Germline CDR1 reads SQVTM; CDR2 reads ANQGSEA. With V trimmed by 2 bases and J by 7 bases, 10 bases remained unmatched. The CDR3 loop spans 16 amino acids. The CDR3 spells CSVEQGQLAGGHTQYF. As DNA, the CDR3 is TGCAGCGTTGAACAGGGGCAACTAGCGGGGGGCCATACGCAGTATTTT.

A few counts support this clone. CDR3 DNA: TGCGCCAGCAGCCGGGGGGTCCTCAATGAGCAGTTCTTC. Its protein is CASSRGVLNEQFF. V gene TRBV4-1 combines with J gene TRBJ2-1, with D possibly being TRBD2 (6 bases). V shed 4 bases and J shed 6 bases, with 10 bases lying between them. Germline V CDR1 and CDR2: MGHRA, YSYEKL. The CDR3 loop spans 13 amino acids.

The genes are TRBV5-1 and TRBJ2-3; TRBD1 matches 10 bases. The CDR3 runs to 15 residues. V was pared by 2 bases and J by 4 bases, with 4 bases of the junction left unmatched. Germline V CDR1 and CDR2: SGHRS, YFSETQ. As DNA, the CDR3 is TGCGCCAGCAGCTTAGGGGACAGGGGCTCAGATACGCAGTATTTT. This sequence encodes CASSLGDRGSDTQYF.

V gene TRBV19 combines with J gene TRBJ2-3; 14 nucleotides align to TRBD2. Germline V lookup: CDR1 LNHDA, CDR2 SQIVND (reference sequence). The CDR3 has 17 residues. The V gene end was trimmed by 5 bases and the J gene end by 2 bases; junction bases not matched to a gene: 6. The CDR3 DNA follows: TGTGCCAGTAGTCCCCCGGGACTAGCGGGGGCCACAGATACGCAGTATTTT. Amino acid sequence: CASSPPGLAGATDTQYF. Variable domain in full (rest from reference TRBV19 and TRBJ2-3): DGGITQSPKYLFRKEGQNVTLSCEQNLNHDAMYWYRQDPGQGLRLIYYSQIVNDFQKGDIAEGYSVSREKKESFPLTVTSAQKNPTAFYLCASSPPGLAGATDTQYFGPGTRLTVL.

The V and J genes are TRBV12-3 or TRBV12-4 and TRBJ2-7; D might be TRBD1 (5 bases). Trimming cost V 6 bases and J 0 bases, with 9 bases left between them. The CDR3 has 13 residues. Written as DNA, the CDR3 is TGTGCCAGCAGACAGGAGAACTCCTACGAGCAGTACTTC. Its translation is CASRQENSYEQYF.

The chain couples TRBV5-6 to TRBJ1-2; D possibly corresponds to TRBD1 (6 bases). The germline V gene encodes CDR1 SGHDT and CDR2 YYEEEE. Trimming removed 4 bases at V and 8 bases at J, with 21 bases between. This CDR3 comprises 15 residues. CDR3 nucleotides: TGTGCCAGCAGCGGATACAGGGAGATAGGATCCGGCTACACCTTC. It is translated as CASSGYREIGSGYTF.

The gene calls are TRBV12-3 or TRBV12-4 and TRBJ1-1; D is unclear. The CDR3 is made up of 13 amino acids. Trimming pared 2 bases from V and 1 base from J, leaving 5 bases between. CDR3 amino acids: CASSLLRNTEAFF. The CDR3 nucleotides read TGTGCCAGCAGTTTACTCCGGAACACTGAAGCTTTCTTT.

V usage is TRBV27 and J usage is TRBJ2-7; a possible D gene is TRBD1 (6 bases). The CDR3 loop spans 14 amino acids. Trimming cost V 5 bases and J 5 bases, with 16 bases left between them. Germline V CDR1 and CDR2: MNHEY, SMNVEV (reference sequence). The CDR3 is CASSPRRTGHEQYF. CDR3 DNA: TGTGCCAGCAGTCCGCGCCGAACAGGGCACGAGCAGTACTTC.

J is TRBJ2-6 and V is TRBV29-1; unclear D gene. V lost 7 bases and J lost 3, with 7 bases in between. Germline V gene data show CDR1 as SQVTM and CDR2 as ANQGSEA. CDR3 length: 12 amino acids. The CDR3 DNA reads TGCAGCGCGTCCAGTGGGGCCAACGTCCTGACTTTC. It is translated as CSASSGANVLTF.

The rearrangement joins TRBV5-1 to TRBJ1-3; unclear D gene. Per germline, CDR1 SGHRS and CDR2 YFSETQ. This CDR3 is built from 14 residues. V was trimmed by 0 bases and J by 3 bases, leaving 7 bases between them. Written as DNA, the CDR3 is TGCGCCAGCAGCTTGGGGAGAATTGGAAACACCATATATTTT. Translation: CASSLGRIGNTIYF.

This clone was seen a handful of times. The chain carries TRBV2 and TRBJ2-2; D perhaps matches TRBD1 (5 bases). The length of the CDR3 is 14 residues. Looked up from germline, CDR1 is SNHLY and CDR2 is FYNNEI. The V and J ends lost 6 bases and 6 bases respectively, with 14 bases between them. The CDR3 DNA reads as TGTGCCAGCAGAAACCAGCTAGGGGCCGGGGAGCTGTTTTTT. This codes for CASRNQLGAGELFF.

This clone was picked up one time. CDR3 sequence: CASSLAYSITGSGNTIYF. For the CDR3, the DNA is TGTGCCAGCAGCTTAGCGTATTCTATAACGGGCTCTGGAAACACCATATATTTT. V and J are TRBV7-8 and TRBJ1-3; D gene ambiguous. The CDR3 contains 18 residues. V lost 0 bases and J 0 bases, leaving 15 bases between the germline ends. Germline CDR1 is SGHVS and CDR2 is FQNEAQ.

V usage is TRBV9 and J usage is TRBJ2-5, with D perhaps matching TRBD2 (5 bases). The CDR3 runs to 14 residues. CDR1 is SGDLS, CDR2 YYNGEE, per germline. V lost 0 bases, J lost 6 bases, and 12 bases lay in between. This chain's CDR3 is CASSVDLAAKTQYF. The CDR3 DNA sequence: TGTGCCAGCAGCGTAGACCTAGCCGCGAAGACCCAGTACTTC.

CDR3 residues: CASSQDQGDGTGELFF. CDR3 nucleotides: TGTGCCAGCAGCCAAGACCAGGGTGATGGTACCGGGGAGCTGTTTTTT. This rearrangement joins TRBV4-2 to TRBJ2-2; D might be TRBD1 (5 bases). This CDR3 region has 16 residues. Trimming removed 0 bases at V and 5 bases at J, with 13 bases between. CDR1 LGHNA and CDR2 YNFKEQ come from the germline V gene.

The chain combines TRBV27 with TRBJ2-7, with TRBD2 identical over 7 bases. CDR3 length: 14 amino acids. Germline V gene sequence: CDR1 MNHEY, CDR2 SMNVEV (reference sequence). With 2 bases clipped from V and 2 bases from J, the junction kept 3 bases outside the gene matches. DNA for the CDR3: TGTGCCAGCAGTTTAGGCGGGGGAGCCTACGAGCAGTACTTC. This gives the protein CASSLGGGAYEQYF.

The V and J genes are TRBV11-2 and TRBJ2-7; 7 nucleotides line up with TRBD1. V was clipped by 5 bases and J by 3 bases; unmatched bases: 1. The CDR3 consists of 12 residues. Per germline, CDR1 SGHAT and CDR2 FQNNGV. CDR3 coding DNA: TGTGCCAGCAGCGGGGACAGCTACGAGCAGTACTTC. Its protein product is CASSGDSYEQYF.